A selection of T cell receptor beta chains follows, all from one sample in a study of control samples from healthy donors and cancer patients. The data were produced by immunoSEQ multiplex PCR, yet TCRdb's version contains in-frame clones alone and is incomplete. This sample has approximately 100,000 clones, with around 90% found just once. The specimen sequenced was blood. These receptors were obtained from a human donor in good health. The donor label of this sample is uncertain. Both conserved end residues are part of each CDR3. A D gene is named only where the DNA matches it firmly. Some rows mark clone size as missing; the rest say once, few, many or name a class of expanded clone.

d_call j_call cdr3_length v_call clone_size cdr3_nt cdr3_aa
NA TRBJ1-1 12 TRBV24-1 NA TGTGCCACCAGTGATAGGGGGGCTGAAGCTTTCTTT CATSDRGAEAFF
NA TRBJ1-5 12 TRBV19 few TGTGCCAGTAGTATCGGGACACAGCCCCAGCATTTT CASSIGTQPQHF
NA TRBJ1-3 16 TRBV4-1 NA TGCGCCAGCAGCCAAGAACGCCAGGGTGATGGAAACACCATATATTTT CASSQERQGDGNTIYF
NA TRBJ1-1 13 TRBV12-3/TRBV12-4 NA TGTGCCAGCAACCCAGACAGAAACACTGAAGCTTTCTTT CASNPDRNTEAFF
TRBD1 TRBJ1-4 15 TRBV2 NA TGTGCCAGCAGATTGGGACAGGCCAATAATGAAAAACTGTTTTTT CASRLGQANNEKLFF
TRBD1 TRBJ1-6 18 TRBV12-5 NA TGTGCTAGTGGTTTGGATTTACTTTTTGACAGGGGGAATTCACCCCTCCACTTT CASGLDLLFDRGNSPLHF
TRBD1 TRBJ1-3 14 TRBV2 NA TGTGCCAGCAAGGGACAGGAGTCTGGAAACACCATATATTTT CASKGQESGNTIYF
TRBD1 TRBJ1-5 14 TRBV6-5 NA TGTGCCACTCACAGGGGGCAGGGTGATCAGCCCCAGCATTTT CATHRGQGDQPQHF
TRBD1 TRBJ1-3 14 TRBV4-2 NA TGTGCCAGCAGCCCACCGGGACAGGGGGACACCATATATTTT CASSPPGQGDTIYF
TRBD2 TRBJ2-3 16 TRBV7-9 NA TGTGCCAGCAGCCCCTTAGCGGGGGGAGGCACAGATACGCAGTATTTT CASSPLAGGGTDTQYF
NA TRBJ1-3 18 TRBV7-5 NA TGTGCCAGAAGCAACCGGACAGGAGGGGTTGATCGAGGAAACACCATATATTTT CARSNRTGGVDRGNTIYF
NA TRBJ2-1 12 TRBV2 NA TGTGCCAGCAGTGAAGGAGGGAATGAGCAGTTCTTC CASSEGGNEQFF
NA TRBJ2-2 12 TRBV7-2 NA TGTGCCAGCAGCACAGACACCGGGGAGCTGTTTTTT CASSTDTGELFF
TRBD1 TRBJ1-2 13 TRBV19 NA TGTGCCAGTAGTTTCCGGGACAGGGTCGGCTACACCTTC CASSFRDRVGYTF